The rows below give T cell receptor beta chains drawn from one sample of a study of cytomegalovirus exposure and HLA in healthy donors. Here immunoSEQ multiplex PCR was the method, and the copy in TCRdb shows in-frame clones only, minus some. The repertoire holds about 240,000 clones, with just under 90% as singletons. The sequenced sample was PBMCs. The receptors derive from a man in his late teens or twenties in good health and CMV-seronegative. Each CDR3 is given with its conserved first and last residue. D genes are given only for firm matches. The size entry is marked missing in some rows and otherwise reads once, few, many or a size class.

CDR3 length	V gene	clone size	D gene	J gene	CDR3 DNA	CDR3 protein
16	TRBV5-8	.	.	TRBJ2-1	TGTGCCAGCAGCTTGGCCGTCGTGAGCTCCTACAATGAGCAGTTCTTC	CASSLAVVSSYNEQFF
13	TRBV27	once	TRBD1	TRBJ2-7	TGTGCCAGCAGTTATAGACAGGGTTACGAGCAGTACTTC	CASSYRQGYEQYF
13	TRBV29-1	.	TRBD1	TRBJ2-2	TGCAGCGTTGTTGGGACAGGGATCGGGGAGCTGTTTTTT	CSVVGTGIGELFF
13	TRBV15	.	TRBD1	TRBJ2-7	TGTGCCACCAGCAAAAAACAGGGGCCCGAGCAGTACTTC	CATSKKQGPEQYF
15	TRBV5-4	.	.	TRBJ2-1	TGTGCCAGCAGCTTGGGGCTGTCCCCCTACAATGAGCAGTTCTTC	CASSLGLSPYNEQFF
14	TRBV7-9	.	TRBD1	TRBJ1-4	TGTGCCAGCAGCCCCGACAGGGCCACCGAAAAACTGTTTTTT	CASSPDRATEKLFF
14	TRBV4-1	.	TRBD1	TRBJ1-5	TGCGCCAGCAGCCCAAGGGGGCTCGGTCAGCCCCAGCATTTT	CASSPRGLGQPQHF
15	TRBV6-5	.	.	TRBJ1-5	TGTGCCAGCAGTCTCGAACAATCCGGCAATCAGCCCCAGCATTTT	CASSLEQSGNQPQHF
13	TRBV6-5	.	.	TRBJ2-1	TGTGCCAGCAATCTACTAGGAGGCGATGAGCAGTTCTTC	CASNLLGGDEQFF
15	TRBV28	.	TRBD2	TRBJ2-3	TGTGCCAGCAGCCTTCCCCTGGCGGGGGGAGATACGCAGTATTTT	CASSLPLAGGDTQYF
17	TRBV5-1	.	TRBD1	TRBJ2-7	TGCGCCAGCAGCTTATTGACCCCAGGGACAGGAGGAAGCGAGCAGTACTTC	CASSLLTPGTGGSEQYF
14	TRBV25-1	.	.	TRBJ1-1	TGTGCCAGCAGTAATCGGGAGGGGAACACTGAAGCTTTCTTT	CASSNREGNTEAFF
13	TRBV2	once	.	TRBJ2-5	TGTGCCAGCAAGCTCCTAGTGACAGAGACCCAGTACTTC	CASKLLVTETQYF
15	TRBV5-1	.	.	TRBJ1-1	TGCGCCAGCAGCTTGGGCGGGGAGCTGAACACTGAAGCTTTCTTT	CASSLGGELNTEAFF
12	TRBV11-2	few	.	TRBJ1-1	TGTGCCAGCAGCTTAGGATCTATTGAAGCTTTCTTT	CASSLGSIEAFF
15	TRBV18	once	TRBD2	TRBJ2-3	TGTGCCAGCTCACCATATAGCGGGGCCACAGATACGCAGTATTTT	CASSPYSGATDTQYF
13	TRBV7-9	few	.	TRBJ1-2	TGTGCCAGCAGCTTAGGAGGGTCGGGCGGCTACACCTTC	CASSLGGSGGYTF
13	TRBV9	.	.	TRBJ2-3	TGTGCCAGCTCCCCAGAGGGCCCTGATACGCAGTATTTT	CASSPEGPDTQYF
12	TRBV9	.	.	TRBJ2-7	TGTGCCAGCAGCGTTTACTACTGGGAGCAGTACTTC	CASSVYYWEQYF
12	TRBV5-1	.	TRBD1	TRBJ2-2	TGCGCCAGCAGCGCAGGGGGCTGGGAGCTGTTTTTT	CASSAGGWELFF
14	TRBV6-1	.	.	TRBJ2-3	TGTGCCAGCAGCGAAGTCCAGGGTCCAGATACGCAGTATTTT	CASSEVQGPDTQYF
13	TRBV29-1	once	.	TRBJ1-1	TGCAGCGTTGAACAGGGATATGACACTGAAGCTTTCTTT	CSVEQGYDTEAFF
14	TRBV19	once	TRBD1	TRBJ2-7	TGTGCCAGTAGTACCGGACAGGGGTTGGGCGAGCAGTACTTC	CASSTGQGLGEQYF
17	TRBV7-9	.	TRBD2	TRBJ2-1	TGTGCCAGCAGCATCTTTAGCGGGAGGGGGCCTACTAATGAGCAGTTCTTC	CASSIFSGRGPTNEQFF
14	TRBV27	.	.	TRBJ2-5	TGTGCCAGCAGTTCGGGGGGCACCGGGGAGACCCAGTACTTC	CASSSGGTGETQYF
14	TRBV7-9	.	.	TRBJ2-5	TGTGCCAGCAGCCAATGGACAGAAAGGGAGACCCAGTACTTC	CASSQWTERETQYF